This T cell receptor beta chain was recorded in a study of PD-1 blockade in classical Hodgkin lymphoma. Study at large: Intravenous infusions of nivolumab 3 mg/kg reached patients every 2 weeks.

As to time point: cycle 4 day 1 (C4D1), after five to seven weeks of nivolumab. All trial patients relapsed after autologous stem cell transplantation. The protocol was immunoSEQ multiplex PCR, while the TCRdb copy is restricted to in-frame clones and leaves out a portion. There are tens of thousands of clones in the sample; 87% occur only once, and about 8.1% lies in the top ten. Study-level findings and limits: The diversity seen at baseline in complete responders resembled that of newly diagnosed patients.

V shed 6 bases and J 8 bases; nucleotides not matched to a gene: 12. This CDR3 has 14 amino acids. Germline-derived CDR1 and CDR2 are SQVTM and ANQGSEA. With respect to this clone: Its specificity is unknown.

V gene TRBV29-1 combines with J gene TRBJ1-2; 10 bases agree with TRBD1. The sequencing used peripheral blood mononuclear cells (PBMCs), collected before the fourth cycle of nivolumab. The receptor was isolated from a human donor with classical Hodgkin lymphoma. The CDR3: CSVDPGQGLRGYTF. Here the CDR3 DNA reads TGCAGCGTAGACCCGGGACAGGGGTTGAGGGGCTACACCTTC.